The 15 T cell receptor beta chains below were found in one sample sequenced in a study of early T cells in non-severe SARS-CoV-2 infection. TCRdb reprocessed the 5' RACE reads via MiXCR and lists one record per CDR3 protein. The sample has 61,000 or so distinct CDR3 sequences, approximately 12% seen once. Sequencing used whole blood, obtained at baseline. These receptors were obtained from an adult who was a healthcare worker with PCR-confirmed SARS-CoV-2 infection or an uninfected control (not recorded which). The donor label of this sample is uncertain.

This clonotype was detected only a few times. V is TRBV10-3 and J is TRBJ1-1, with a tentative D call TRBD1 (5 bases). The germline V and J ends were trimmed by 11 bases and 4 bases, with 17 bases remaining between them. The germline V gene has CDR1 ENHRY and CDR2 SYGVKD. CDR3 size: 13 residues. DNA for the CDR3: TGTGCCGTTGAGAGAGACAGTCGCACTGAAGCTTTCTTT. It is translated as CAVERDSRTEAFF.

This clonotype was observed a single time. The chain employs TRBV6-1 and TRBJ2-5; a possible D gene is TRBD2 (6 bases). This CDR3 region has 17 residues. CDR1 and CDR2 from the germline V gene are MNHNS and SASEGT. Trimming removed 6 bases at V and 1 base at J, with 21 bases between. CDR3 nucleotides: TGTGCCAGCAGCGCTTCTTACTTCGGGGGACTCCAAGAGACCCAGTACTTC. Translation: CASSASYFGGLQETQYF.

This clonotype was found once. The rearrangement joins TRBV7-9 to TRBJ1-3; D is undetermined. This CDR3 has 15 amino acids. The V gene lost 5 bases and the J gene lost 2 bases, with 13 bases spanning the gap. CDR1 SEHNR and CDR2 FQNEAQ come from the germline V gene (reference sequence). The CDR3 reads CASSPRISPGNTIYF. CDR3 nucleotide sequence: TGTGCCAGCAGCCCTAGGATCAGCCCTGGAAACACCATATATTTT.

The chain uses TRBV29-1 and TRBJ2-4; tentative D call: TRBD1 (6 bases). V gave up 4 bases and J gave up 0 bases, with 10 bases separating them. Germline CDR1 reads SQVTM; CDR2 reads ANQGSEA. This CDR3 is 14 amino acids long. The CDR3 nucleotides read TGCAGCGTTGCCGGACAGCTAGCCAAAAACATTCAGTACTTC. Protein: CSVAGQLAKNIQYF.

The chain is built from TRBV2 and TRBJ2-1; 8 nucleotides agree with TRBD2. The V gene's germline CDR1 is SNHLY and CDR2 FYNNEI. V trimming: 4 bases; J trimming: 5 bases; junction bases outside the gene matches: 7. This CDR3 has 15 amino acids. In nucleotides, the CDR3 is TGTGCCAGCAGTGGTGTAACTAGCGGCGACAATGAGCAGTTCTTC. Translated, it gives CASSGVTSGDNEQFF.

This clonotype qualifies as medium-sized. V and J are TRBV12-3 or TRBV12-4 and TRBJ1-1; D is unclear. CDR3 length: 11 amino acids. CDR3 nucleotide sequence: TGTGCTGCGGGAGAGAACACTGAAGCTTTCTTT. Residues: CAAGENTEAFF.

The chain carries TRBV6-9 and TRBJ2-2, with TRBD1 matching 10 bases. From germline, CDR1 is MNHGY and CDR2 SVAAGI. CDR3 length: 15 residues. J gave up 6 bases and V 10 bases, and 11 bases lay outside the gene matches. The CDR3 is CATTARDRGAGELFF. CDR3 nucleotides: TGTGCCACTACAGCTCGGGACAGGGGCGCCGGGGAGCTGTTTTTT.

CDR3: CASSLRGANYGYTF. DNA of the CDR3: TGTGCCAGCAGCTTGAGAGGTGCAAACTATGGCTACACCTTC. The gene calls are TRBV5-4 and TRBJ1-2, with no clear D. V was pared by 1 base and J by 2 bases, with 9 bases between. Germline V gene data show CDR1 as SGHNT and CDR2 as YYREEE (reference sequence). CDR3 size: 14 residues.

This clonotype was seen just once. This chain connects TRBV7-3 to TRBJ2-3; D may be TRBD2 (6 bases). V lost 5 bases, J lost 4 bases, and 13 bases lay in between. The CDR3 extends over 14 amino acids. Germline CDR1 SGHTA, CDR2 FQGTGA. CDR3 sequence: CASSPRGAADTQYF. In DNA form, the CDR3 reads TGTGCCAGCAGCCCTCGCGGGGCTGCAGATACGCAGTATTTT.

The rearrangement uses TRBV10-2 and TRBJ1-1; D gene unclear. There are 13 residues in the CDR3. In germline, CDR1 is WSHSY, CDR2 SAAADI. Trimming removed 11 bases at V and 3 bases at J, with 16 bases between. CDR3 DNA: TGCGCCTCCGGACGGGTCGCGCACACTGAAGCTTTCTTT. It specifies CASGRVAHTEAFF.

This clonotype was counted between two and nine times. The V gene is TRBV6-5, the J gene TRBJ2-5; TRBD1 matches 7 bases. The germline V gene has CDR1 MNHEY and CDR2 SVGAGI. J was trimmed by 5 bases and V by 6 bases; bases with no gene match: 9. This CDR3 region has 14 residues. The CDR3 spells CASRKTGKRETQYF. The CDR3 DNA is TGTGCCAGCAGGAAGACAGGGAAGAGGGAGACCCAGTACTTC.

This clonotype was seen only once. The chain uses TRBV6-1 and TRBJ2-7; D is unresolved. The V gene lost 3 bases and the J gene lost 6 bases, with 12 bases spanning the gap. Per the germline V gene, CDR1 is MNHNS and CDR2 is SASEGT. The CDR3 extends over 13 amino acids. This CDR3 reads CASSDWQSPEQYV. CDR3 bases: TGTGCCAGCAGTGATTGGCAGTCTCCCGAGCAGTACGTC.

CDR3 bases: TGTGCCAGCAGCTTCGACAGGGCCGGGGAGCTGTTTTTT. Encoded protein: CASSFDRAGELFF. The chain combines TRBV5-4 with TRBJ2-2; 7 bases agree with TRBD1. This CDR3 contains 13 residues. The germline CDR1 and CDR2 sequences are SGHNT and YYREEE (reference sequence). V was pared by 2 bases and J by 6 bases, with 1 base of the junction left unmatched.

The chain couples TRBV2 to TRBJ2-2, with D hard to call. The length of the CDR3 is 13 residues. From germline, CDR1 is SNHLY and CDR2 FYNNEI. The V end was cut by 4 bases, the J end by 7 bases, with 10 bases between. The CDR3 region is CASSGLPGGELFF. The CDR3 DNA reads as TGTGCCAGCAGTGGGCTCCCCGGCGGGGAGCTGTTTTTT.

This chain joins TRBV3-1 and TRBJ1-1; the D gene is possibly TRBD1 (6 bases). The CDR3 totals 11 residues. Deletions cut 4 bases from V and 9 bases from J, with 9 bases between. The germline V gene encodes CDR1 LGHDT and CDR2 YNNKEL (reference sequence). The CDR3 protein is CASSPGHKAFF. CDR3 nucleotide sequence: TGTGCCAGCAGCCCGGGACACAAAGCTTTCTTT.